The text below deals with one T cell receptor beta chain. The antigen remains unidentified. PCR primers comprised 60 Vbeta and 13 Jbeta primers. Generated by immunoSEQ multiplex PCR, the TCRdb table keeps only in-frame clones and is missing some. This sample's clone table lists about 210,000 clones. The V and J ends lost 5 bases and 4 bases respectively, with 6 bases between them. The CDR3 extends over 12 amino acids. CDR1 is WNHNN and CDR2 is SYGVQD in the germline V gene (reference sequence). The data belong to a study of cytomegalovirus exposure and HLA in healthy donors. Study-level results: Analysis performed later showed TCR beta chains linked to HLA being more clonally expanded than equally common others.

The gene calls are TRBV10-1 and TRBJ2-1; tentatively, D is TRBD2 (5 bases). The source material was PBMCs. This clonotype originated in a woman in her 30s in good health and CMV-seropositive. CDR3 amino acids: CASSREYNEQFF. CDR3 in DNA: TGCGCCAGCAGTAGGGAGTACAATGAGCAGTTCTTC.